This TCR beta chain was captured in a study of T cells in Graves' hyperthyroidism and ophthalmopathy. Study details: Peripheral blood draws took place at initial diagnosis, ahead of any treatment. Study findings and constraints: Blood samples included most of the expanded thyroid clonotypes exceeding 0.001.

Thyroid ultrasound, orbital computed tomography, clinical symptoms, and serum thyroxine and TRAb underpinned diagnoses. Blood from later-ophthalmopathy patients was taken at first hyperthyroidism diagnosis. This clonotype was counted ten times or more. Its matching antigen is unknown. This CDR3 comprises 12 residues. V was shortened by 2 bases and J by 3 bases, with 4 bases between the two germline ends. The CDR3 regions of TCR beta were amplified from RNA transcripts. First-round RT-PCR targeting the TCR CDR3 was performed with the HTBI primer set. TCRdb redid the calling of the multiplex PCR reads with MiXCR, one entry per CDR3 protein. In the table there are more than 300,000 distinct CDR3 sequences, about 18% of which are singletons.

The V gene is TRBV12-3 or TRBV12-4, the J gene TRBJ1-1; D not resolved. The sequence was collected from a woman aged 30 to 39 with Graves' hyperthyroidism that later progressed to Graves' ophthalmopathy. The sequenced sample was blood. The DNA for the CDR3 is TGTGCCAGCAGTTTATTATACACTGAAGCTTTCTTT. It specifies CASSLLYTEAFF.